This T cell receptor (beta chain) was profiled in a study of beta chain features in type 1 diabetes. Study-level information: The study found patients and healthy donors alike in age, gender and cell yields.

Study conclusions and caveats: Across patients, naive, central memory and Treg TCRB repertoires exhibited apparently greater similarity than was observed across healthy donors. Whether TCRB rearrangement is influenced by HLA type was left unresolved in this analysis.

Expressed TCRB transcripts were sequenced because the isolated RNA had all been reverse transcribed beforehand. Using immunoSEQ multiplex PCR, the repertoire was profiled, and TCRdb retains in-frame clones only, with some absent. Of a few hundred thousand clones in the sample, approximately 13% were seen once. A note on this clone: Its cognate antigen is unknown.

Material: naive CD4+ T cells from blood. This receptor was obtained from a man aged 25 to 40 in good health.

DNA of the CDR3: TGTGCCAGCAGCATGACTAGGGGCTCCTACAATGAGCAGTTCTTC. Encoded protein: CASSMTRGSYNEQFF. This chain connects TRBV2 to TRBJ2-1; tentatively, D is TRBD2 (6 bases). The CDR3 spans 15 residues. CDR1 is SNHLY and CDR2 is FYNNEI in the germline V gene. V lost 6 bases and J 0 bases, leaving 12 bases between the germline ends.